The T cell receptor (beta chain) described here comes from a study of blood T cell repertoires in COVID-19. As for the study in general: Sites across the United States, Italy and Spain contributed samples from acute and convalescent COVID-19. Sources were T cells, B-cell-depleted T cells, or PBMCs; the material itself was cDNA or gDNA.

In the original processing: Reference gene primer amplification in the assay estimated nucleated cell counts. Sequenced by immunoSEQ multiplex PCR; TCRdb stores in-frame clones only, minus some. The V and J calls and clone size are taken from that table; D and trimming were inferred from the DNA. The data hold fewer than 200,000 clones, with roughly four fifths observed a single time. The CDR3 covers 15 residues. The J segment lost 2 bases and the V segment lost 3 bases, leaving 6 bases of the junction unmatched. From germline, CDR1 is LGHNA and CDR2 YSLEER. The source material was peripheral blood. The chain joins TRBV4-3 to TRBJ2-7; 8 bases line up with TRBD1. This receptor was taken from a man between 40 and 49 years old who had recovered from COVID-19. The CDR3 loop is CASSHDRQGTYEQYF. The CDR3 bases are TGCGCCAGCAGCCACGACAGACAGGGGACCTACGAGCAGTACTTC.